One and the same sample provided the 23 T cell receptor beta chains below, sequenced in a study of vaccination and CD4 T cells after COVID-19. The Oncomine TCR Beta short-read assay sequenced DNA from cultured CD4+ T cells. TCRdb recomputed calls from the PCR reads with MiXCR, one row per CDR3 protein. This sample has about 4,100 distinct CDR3 sequences, with approximately 20% found just once. Treatment: approximately 11-day PBMC culture with coronavirus spike peptide pools or control peptides (ViraFEST assay). No antigen is known for these receptors. The sequenced sample consisted of CD4+ T cells from blood, cultured in vitro. All receptors come from a human donor who had recovered from COVID-19.

The chain employs TRBV20-1 and TRBJ2-3; D call uncertain. V was shortened by 0 bases and J by 0 bases, with 7 bases between the two germline ends. CDR1 is DFQATT and CDR2 is SNEGSKA in the germline V gene (reference sequence). The CDR3 is 14 residues long. Written as DNA, the CDR3 is TGCAGTGCTAGAGAGGAATCTAGCACAGATACGCAGTATTTT. This translates into CSAREESSTDTQYF.

This rearrangement joins TRBV4-2 to TRBJ2-3, with 8 bases identical to TRBD2. Germline V gene sequence: CDR1 LGHNA, CDR2 YNFKEQ. The CDR3 runs to 16 residues. J gave up 5 bases and V 5 bases, and 12 bases lay outside the gene matches. The CDR3 loop is CASSRGGGGPGDTQYF. CDR3 in DNA: TGTGCCAGCAGCAGGGGGGGCGGGGGGCCGGGAGATACGCAGTATTTT.

Remarks on this clonotype: A much larger clone lies a single base off, so this may be a read error. The chain joins TRBV19 to TRBJ1-5; no clear D. This CDR3 contains 12 residues. CDR1 is LNHDA, CDR2 SQIVND, per germline (reference sequence). This chain's CDR3 is CASSFRNRPQHF. The CDR3 region has the DNA TGTGCCAGTAGTTTCCGTAATCGGCCCCAGCATTTT.

The CDR3 region has the DNA TGTGCCAGCAGCCCCACTAGCGGGGGGGCCACAGATACGCAGTATTTT. Translated, it gives CASSPTSGGATDTQYF. This sequence joins TRBV7-4 and TRBJ2-3, with TRBD2 identical over 13 bases. Germline V lookup: CDR1 SGHVT, CDR2 SQSDAQ. This CDR3 has 16 residues. Unmatched junction bases numbered 4, after V lost 5 bases and J lost 2 bases. The full variable domain, in which reference TRBV7-4 and TRBJ2-3 provide the parts outside the CDR3, is GAGVSQSPRYKVAKRGRDVALRCDSISGHVTLYWYRQTLGQGSEVLTYSQSDAQRDKSGRPSGRFSAERPERSVSTLKIQRTEQGDSAVYLCASSPTSGGATDTQYFGPGTRLTVL.

This rearrangement joins TRBV7-9 to TRBJ2-5; maybe TRBD1 (5 bases). The CDR3 has 19 residues. Germline lookup yields CDR1 SEHNR and CDR2 FQNEAQ (reference sequence). Between the trimmed V and J ends, which lost 5 bases and 6 bases, there was a span of 31 bases. CDR3 protein: CASSPRTTDPKRRSKTQYF. DNA of the CDR3: TGTGCCAGCAGCCCCCGGACAACGGACCCAAAACGGCGGTCGAAGACCCAGTACTTC.

This clonotype was counted only a few times. The genes are TRBV5-1 and TRBJ2-5; 11 nucleotides match TRBD2. The junction had 5 bases not matched to a gene; V was cut back by 6 bases and J by 1 base. CDR3 size: 15 residues. CDR1 is SGHRS and CDR2 is YFSETQ in the germline V gene. The CDR3 reads CASTGLAGPQETQYF. The CDR3 DNA is TGCGCCAGCACCGGACTAGCGGGCCCCCAAGAGACCCAGTACTTC.

The chain carries TRBV12-3 or TRBV12-4 and TRBJ1-5; no firm D call. V lost 2 bases and J lost 3, with 5 bases in between. This CDR3 has 13 residues. The CDR3 reads CASSLLLNQPQHF. CDR3 sequence (DNA): TGTGCCAGCAGTTTACTCCTCAATCAGCCCCAGCATTTT.

The chain employs TRBV3-1 and TRBJ2-3; TRBD2 aligns across 8 bases. Losses at the gene ends were 1 base for V and 8 bases for J; bases not matched to a gene: 5. This CDR3 comprises 14 residues. In germline, CDR1 is LGHDT, CDR2 YNNKEL (reference sequence). CDR3 in amino acids: CASSQAGGRGTQYF. The CDR3 DNA is TGTGCCAGCAGCCAAGCGGGGGGGCGGGGTACGCAGTATTTT.

The chain uses TRBV3-1 and TRBJ1-6; maybe TRBD1 (5 bases). There are 16 residues in the CDR3. Germline V CDR1 and CDR2: LGHDT, YNNKEL (reference sequence). V gave up 6 bases and J gave up 11 bases, with 23 bases separating them. CDR3 in amino acids: CASSQIGSDSFPPLHF. CDR3 coding DNA: TGTGCCAGCAGTCAGATAGGGTCCGACAGTTTCCCACCCCTCCACTTT. Using reference TRBV3-1 and TRBJ1-6 for the parts outside the CDR3, the full variable domain is DTAVSQTPKYLVTQMGNDKSIKCEQNLGHDTMYWYKQDSKKFLKIMFSYNNKELIINETVPNRFSPKSPDKAHLNLHINSLELGDSAVYFCASSQIGSDSFPPLHFGNGTRLTVT.

The V and J genes are TRBV12-3 or TRBV12-4 and TRBJ2-2; 12 bases line up with TRBD2. Unmatched junction bases numbered 6, after V lost 0 bases and J lost 7 bases. The CDR3 extends over 17 amino acids. CDR3 in DNA: TGTGCCAGCAGTTTAGCCGAACTAGCGGGGGGTTTCGGGGAGCTGTTTTTT. This codes for CASSLAELAGGFGELFF.

This clonotype is medium-sized. The chain recombines TRBV30 with TRBJ2-6; no clear D. Germline CDR1 and CDR2: GTSNPN and SVGIG (reference sequence). The length of the CDR3 is 12 residues. Trimming removed 4 bases at V and 6 bases at J, with 7 bases between. The CDR3 reads CAWTVAANVLTF. CDR3 in DNA: TGTGCCTGGACTGTCGCGGCCAACGTCCTGACTTTC.

By its share, this clonotype is hyperexpanded (1% or more). This chain connects TRBV6-5 to TRBJ1-1; 7 positions agree with TRBD1. Trimming at V came to 2 bases and at J to 5 bases, leaving 5 bases not matched to a gene. Per the germline V gene, CDR1 is MNHEY and CDR2 is SVGAGI. The CDR3 contains 14 residues. CDR3 sequence reads: CASSYNRGLTEAFF. The CDR3 nucleotides read TGTGCCAGCAGTTACAACAGGGGATTGACTGAAGCTTTCTTT.

The chain carries TRBV7-6 and TRBJ2-3; D might be TRBD2 (5 bases). This CDR3 is 15 amino acids long. The V end lost 2 bases, the J end lost 3 bases, and 12 bases lay between the germline ends. Germline V gene lookup returns CDR1 SGHVS and CDR2 FNYEAQ. The CDR3 sequence: CASSLRGSVTDTQYF. The CDR3 DNA reads TGTGCCAGCAGCTTACGGGGTAGCGTAACAGATACGCAGTATTTT.

This clonotype was seen more than once but under ten times. The chain recombines TRBV20-1 with TRBJ1-3, with D possibly matching TRBD1 (6 bases). The CDR3 is 15 amino acids. Germline assignment: CDR1 DFQATT and CDR2 SNEGSKA (reference sequence). Trimming left V 0 bases short and J 0 bases short, with 9 bases between. In DNA form, the CDR3 reads TGCAGTGCTAGAGAGGACAGCCTCTCTGGAAACACCATATATTTT. It is translated as CSAREDSLSGNTIYF.

On this clonotype: The junction differs from germline at one of its ends, possibly a read error. The chain combines TRBV6-1 with TRBJ1-2, with D maybe TRBD1 (5 bases). Germline V gives CDR1 MNHNS, CDR2 SASEGT. The CDR3 contains 13 residues. The CDR3 region has the DNA TGTACCAGCCGGGACTGGGAGGGCTATGGCTACACCTTC. Its translation: CTSRDWEGYGYTF.

A single count supports this clonotype. The CDR3 does not close with the conserved phenylalanine or tryptophan, likely indicating a read error. The J gene is TRBJ1-2, the V gene TRBV15; a possible D gene is TRBD1 (5 bases). Per the germline V gene, CDR1 is LNHNV and CDR2 is YYDKDF (reference sequence). This CDR3 has 16 residues. V shed 5 bases and J shed 3 bases, with 19 bases lying between them. The CDR3 nucleotides are TGTGCCACCAGCCTCATGGGACTTAGGGCGTACTATGGCTACACCCTC. This codes for CATSLMGLRAYYGYTL.

This rearrangement joins TRBV12-3 or TRBV12-4 to TRBJ1-2; D is uncertain. With 5 bases removed from V and 8 bases from J, the gap between germline ends came to 12 bases. There are 12 residues in the CDR3. The CDR3 sequence: CASSLGPRGYTF. In nucleotides, the CDR3 is TGTGCCAGCAGTCTCGGGCCGCGGGGCTACACCTTC.

The J gene is TRBJ1-2, the V gene TRBV6-1; 8 bases fit TRBD1. V trimming: 8 bases; J trimming: 3 bases; junction bases outside the gene matches: 8. CDR3 length: 14 residues. Germline loops: CDR1 MNHNS, CDR2 SASEGT. CDR3 sequence reads: CASGGRGPYYGYTF. CDR3 nucleotides: TGTGCCAGCGGGGGCAGGGGGCCTTACTATGGCTACACCTTC.

This clonotype showed up just a few times. The chain uses TRBV2 and TRBJ1-6; 9 bases align to TRBD1. Trimming at V came to 6 bases and at J to 6 bases, leaving 6 bases not matched to a gene. The CDR3 extends over 15 amino acids. CDR1 SNHLY and CDR2 FYNNEI come from the germline V gene. CDR3 in amino acids: CASRPGQGFNSPLHF. The CDR3 DNA sequence: TGTGCCAGCAGACCGGGACAGGGTTTTAATTCACCCCTCCACTTT.

This clonotype was found a few times. The chain combines TRBV18 with TRBJ1-5, with D perhaps TRBD1 (6 bases). CDR3 length: 17 amino acids. The germline V gene has CDR1 KGHSH and CDR2 LQKENI. Trimming removed 5 bases from V and 1 base from J, with 18 bases in between. CDR3 bases: TGTGCCAGCTCATTCAGGGGAGCGGGGATAAGCAATCAGCCCCAGCATTTT. Amino acid sequence: CASSFRGAGISNQPQHF.

This clonotype is labeled as medium-sized (0.01 to 0.1%). This chain links TRBV12-3 or TRBV12-4 with TRBJ1-5; 7 bases align to TRBD1. The CDR3 is 13 residues long. Germline trimming cut 4 bases from V and 10 bases from J; bases unmatched to any gene: 7. The CDR3 DNA sequence: TGTGCCAGCAGTTCCTTACAGGGGACCCCCCAGCATTTT. It yields the protein CASSSLQGTPQHF.

The rearrangement links TRBV7-9 to TRBJ2-1; 9 bases fit TRBD2. CDR3 length equals 16 residues. Trimming removed 5 bases from V and 4 bases from J; junction bases left unmatched: 9. Germline CDR1 and CDR2: SEHNR and FQNEAQ (reference sequence). CDR3 sequence: CASSGSSGNTYNEQFF. DNA for the CDR3: TGTGCCAGCAGCGGATCTAGCGGGAATACGTACAATGAGCAGTTCTTC.

This clonotype is termed medium-sized. The chain couples TRBV6-4 to TRBJ2-2; TRBD2 matches at 7 bases. Germline V lookup: CDR1 MRHNA, CDR2 SNTAGT. V dropped 5 bases and J dropped 1; count of bases not matched to a gene: 7. The length of the CDR3 is 16 residues. The CDR3 bases are TGTGCCAGCAGTCCGGAGTGGGGGGGGAACACCGGGGAGCTGTTTTTT. The encoded protein is CASSPEWGGNTGELFF.